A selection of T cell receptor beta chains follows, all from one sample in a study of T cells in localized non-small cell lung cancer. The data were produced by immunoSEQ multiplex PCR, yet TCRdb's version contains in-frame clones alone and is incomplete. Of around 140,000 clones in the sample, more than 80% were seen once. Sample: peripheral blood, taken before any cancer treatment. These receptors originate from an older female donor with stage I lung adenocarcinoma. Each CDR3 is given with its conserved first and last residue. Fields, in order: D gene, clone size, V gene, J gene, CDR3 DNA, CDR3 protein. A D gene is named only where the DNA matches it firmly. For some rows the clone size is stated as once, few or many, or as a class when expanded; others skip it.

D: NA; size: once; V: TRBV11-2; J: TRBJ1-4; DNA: TGTGCCAGCAGCTTAGGAGGGCCCCGGGTAAAACTGTTTTTT; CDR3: CASSLGGPRVKLFF
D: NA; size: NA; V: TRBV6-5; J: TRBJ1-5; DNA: TGTGCCAGCAGCCAATCTGATCAGCCCCAGCATTTT; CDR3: CASSQSDQPQHF
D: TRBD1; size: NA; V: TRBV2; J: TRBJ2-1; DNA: TGTGCCAGCAGTGAAGGGCGGACAGGGGTCTACAATGAGCAGTTCTTC; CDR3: CASSEGRTGVYNEQFF
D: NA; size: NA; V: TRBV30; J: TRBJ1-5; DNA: TGTGCCTGGACAACGGGGGGGACCTTAAATCAGCCCCAGCATTTT; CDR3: CAWTTGGTLNQPQHF
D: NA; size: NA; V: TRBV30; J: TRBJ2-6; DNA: TGTGCCTGGAGTGTAGGGGCCGGGCTCTCTGGGGCCAACGTCCTGACTTTC; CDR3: CAWSVGAGLSGANVLTF
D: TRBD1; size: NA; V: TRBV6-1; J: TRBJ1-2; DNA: TGTGCCAGCAACAAAGGGGGCGGCTACACCTTC; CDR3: CASNKGGGYTF
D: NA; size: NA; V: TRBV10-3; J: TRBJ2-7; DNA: TGTGCCATCCGGGTGGCGACAGGACACACCTACGAGCAGTACTTC; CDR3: CAIRVATGHTYEQYF
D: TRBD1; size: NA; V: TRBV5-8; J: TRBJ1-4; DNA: TGTGCCAGCAGCAAGGGACAGGGGGCCGGTGAAAAACTGTTTTTT; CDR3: CASSKGQGAGEKLFF
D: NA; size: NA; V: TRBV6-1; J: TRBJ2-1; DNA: TGTGCCAGCAGTGAAGCGAGGACAGCGCAGTATGAGCAGTTCTTC; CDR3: CASSEARTAQYEQFF
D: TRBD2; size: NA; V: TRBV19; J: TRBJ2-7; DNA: TGTGCCAGTAGTTCCGATAGCGGGAGACCCGCCTACGAGCAGTACTTC; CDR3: CASSSDSGRPAYEQYF
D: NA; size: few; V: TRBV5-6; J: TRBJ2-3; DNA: TGTGCCAGCAGCCGACGCACAGATACGCAGTATTTT; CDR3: CASSRRTDTQYF
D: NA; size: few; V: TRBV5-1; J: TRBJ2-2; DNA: TGCGCCAGCAGTCCGAACACCGGGGAGCTGTTTTTT; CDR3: CASSPNTGELFF
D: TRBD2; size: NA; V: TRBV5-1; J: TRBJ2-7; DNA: TGCGCCAGCAGCAAGACTAGCGGCTCCTACGAGCAGTACTTC; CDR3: CASSKTSGSYEQYF
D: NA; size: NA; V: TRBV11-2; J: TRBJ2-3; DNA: TGTGCCAGCAGCTTTATGATCGACACAGATACGCAGTATTTT; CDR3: CASSFMIDTDTQYF
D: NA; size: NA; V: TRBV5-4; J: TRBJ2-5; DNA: TGTGCCAGCAGCTTCAGGTCCCGGGAGACCCAGTACTTC; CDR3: CASSFRSRETQYF
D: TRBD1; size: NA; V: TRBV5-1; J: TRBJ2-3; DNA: TGCGCCAGCAGCCGTGAATGGACAGGGGGCCGGGCAGATACGCAGTATTTT; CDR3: CASSREWTGGRADTQYF
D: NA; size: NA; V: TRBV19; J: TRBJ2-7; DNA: TGTGCCAGTAGTATTGGTAGCGGGTCCCGGGGGCACGAGCAGTACTTC; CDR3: CASSIGSGSRGHEQYF
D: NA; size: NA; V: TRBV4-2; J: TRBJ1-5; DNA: TGTGCCAGCAGCCAAGATTCAGGGGCGCCCGAGCCCCAGCATTTT; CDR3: CASSQDSGAPEPQHF